These 21 T cell receptor beta chains originate from one sample sequenced in a study of regulatory T cells in long-lasting Graves disease. iRepertoire HTBI primers and Arm-PCR of CDR3 regions built TCR beta libraries. MiXCR, applied by TCRdb to the multiplex PCR reads, yields one record per CDR3 protein. The data contain roughly 560,000 distinct CDR3 sequences, approximately 12% of them singletons. The time point here: newly diagnosed GD, antithyroid drugs for less than 3 months. Isolated PBMC RNA provided the starting material for the TCR library. This sample also appeared in a second study, on T cells in Graves' hyperthyroidism and ophthalmopathy.

Material: peripheral blood mononuclear cells (PBMCs), obtained at new diagnosis, from a patient treated with antithyroid drugs. The receptors come from a woman younger than 45 with Graves disease.

Comments on this clonotype: This may be a read error, as it is one base from a much larger clone. The chain links TRBV5-6 to TRBJ1-1, with D unclear. CDR3 length equals 13 residues. Germline-derived CDR1 and CDR2 are SGHDT and YYEEEE. CDR3 loop: CASSPEMRTEASF. The CDR3 DNA reads as TGTGCCAGCAGCCCCGAAATGAGAACTGAAGCTTCCTTT.

This clonotype was recorded at least ten times. The rearrangement links TRBV19 to TRBJ1-1, with 9 bases that match TRBD1. Losses at the gene ends were 7 bases for V and 4 bases for J; bases not matched to a gene: 10. The CDR3 has 15 residues. Germline CDR1 and CDR2: LNHDA and SQIVND (reference sequence). The DNA of the CDR3 is TGTGCCAGTAAGGGGACAGGGAGGACTTCCACTGAAGCTTTCTTT. Its translation is CASKGTGRTSTEAFF.

This clonotype was found many times. Here the CDR3 DNA reads TGTGCCAGCAGTGAAGAGCGGGTCGCGGTTAGCAATCAGCCCCAGCATTTT. This gives the protein CASSEERVAVSNQPQHF. This sequence joins TRBV2 and TRBJ1-5; D unclear. The V and J ends lost 1 base and 0 bases respectively, with 13 bases between them. This CDR3 has 17 amino acids. The germline V gene encodes CDR1 SNHLY and CDR2 FYNNEI.

In its sample, this clonotype was seen many times. CDR3: CSARRGGLNTEAFF. The CDR3 nucleotides are TGCAGTGCTAGACGGGGGGGATTGAACACTGAAGCTTTCTTT. The V and J genes are TRBV20-1 and TRBJ1-1; D may be TRBD1 (5 bases). This CDR3 comprises 14 residues. V shed 2 bases and J shed 0 bases, with 10 bases lying between them. The germline CDR1 and CDR2 sequences are DFQATT and SNEGSKA (reference sequence).

This clonotype occurred many times. The genes are TRBV30 and TRBJ2-1, with TRBD2 identical over 8 bases. This CDR3 is built from 15 residues. Looked up from germline, CDR1 is GTSNPN and CDR2 is SVGIG (reference sequence). Trimming removed 2 bases from V and 8 bases from J; junction bases left unmatched: 11. In nucleotides, the CDR3 is TGTGCCTGGAGTACGGTACGGGGACTAGGATATGAGCAGTTCTTC. Protein sequence: CAWSTVRGLGYEQFF.

This rearrangement joins TRBV10-2 to TRBJ2-5, with 10 nucleotides matching TRBD1. CDR3 length: 16 residues. The V and J ends lost 0 bases and 5 bases, in that order; junction bases with no gene match: 6. Germline lookup yields CDR1 WSHSY and CDR2 SAAADI. CDR3 in DNA: TGCGCCAGCAGTGAGTCGCGACAGGGGGCCGGGGAGACCCAGTACTTC. Translating it yields CASSESRQGAGETQYF.

This clonotype was picked up many times. The chain has TRBV2 and TRBJ2-1; 7 bases fit TRBD2. The CDR3 totals 12 residues. CDR1 and CDR2 from the germline V gene are SNHLY and FYNNEI. Trimming cost V 7 bases and J 16 bases; bases outside gene matches: 13. The CDR3 is CASIPTSLFGFF. The CDR3 region has the DNA TGTGCCAGCATCCCGACTAGCCTTTTCGGATTCTTC.

This clonotype has at least ten counts. This rearrangement joins TRBV19 to TRBJ1-1, with D possibly being TRBD1 (5 bases). V was clipped by 7 bases and J by 11 bases, with 14 bases between them. This CDR3 region has 11 residues. In germline, CDR1 is LNHDA, CDR2 SQIVND (reference sequence). This CDR3 reads CASNRGVVAFF. CDR3 bases: TGTGCCAGTAACCGAGGGGTAGTGGCTTTCTTT.

This clonotype was counted many times. The chain couples TRBV30 to TRBJ2-1; 8 bases map to TRBD2. The CDR3 extends over 16 amino acids. V shed 1 base and J 1 base; nucleotides not matched to a gene: 6. CDR1 and CDR2 from the germline V gene are GTSNPN and SVGIG (reference sequence). Here the CDR3 DNA reads TGTGCCTGGAGTGCAACAAGACTAGCGTCCTACAATGAGCAGTTCTTC. It codes for CAWSATRLASYNEQFF.

This clonotype was counted at least ten times. V usage is TRBV19 and J usage is TRBJ2-7, with no clear D. There are 14 residues in the CDR3. The germline CDR1 and CDR2 sequences are LNHDA and SQIVND (reference sequence). Trimming cost V 4 bases and J 4 bases, with 14 bases left between them. CDR3 region: CASSTRSWSYEQYF. CDR3 DNA sequence: TGTGCCAGTAGTACGCGGTCTTGGTCTTACGAGCAGTACTTC.

This clonotype was detected only a few times. The chain has TRBV11-2 and TRBJ1-3; no reliable D call. The CDR3 consists of 19 residues. Germline CDR1 and CDR2: SGHAT and FQNNGV. V was shortened by 4 bases and J by 1 base, with 23 bases between the two germline ends. The CDR3 reads CASSSLLKTDRPSGNTIYF. In DNA form, the CDR3 reads TGTGCCAGCAGCTCTCTATTGAAGACCGACCGGCCGTCTGGAAACACCATATATTTT.

This clonotype was found many times. The genes are TRBV19 and TRBJ1-5; TRBD1 might be the D (6 bases). Germline CDR1 LNHDA, CDR2 SQIVND (reference sequence). The CDR3 is 17 amino acids. V lost 4 bases and J 4 bases, leaving 20 bases between the germline ends. CDR3 sequence (DNA): TGTGCCAGTAGTACCCGAAACTACAGGGATGGAAATCAGCCCCAGCATTTT. Translation gives CASSTRNYRDGNQPQHF.

This clonotype was picked up many times. This chain links TRBV11-2 with TRBJ1-6, with 9 nucleotides matching TRBD1. V dropped 1 base and J dropped 4; count of bases not matched to a gene: 5. The V gene's germline CDR1 is SGHAT and CDR2 FQNNGV. The CDR3 totals 17 residues. The CDR3 bases are TGTGCCAGCAGCTTAGGTTACAGGGGGCCGTATAATTCACCCCTCCACTTT. Translating gives CASSLGYRGPYNSPLHF.

V usage is TRBV5-5 and J usage is TRBJ1-4, with D hard to call. CDR1 is SGHKS, CDR2 YYEKEE, per germline (reference sequence). This CDR3 has 12 residues. Trimming shortened V by 0 bases and J by 10 bases, and 7 bases separated the two germline ends. The DNA of the CDR3 is TGTGCCAGCAGCTTGGTCGGAGGAAAACTGTTTTTT. It specifies CASSLVGGKLFF.

The table lists this clonotype with many counts. The gene calls are TRBV6-5 and TRBJ2-7; D may be TRBD2 (6 bases). The CDR3 extends over 13 amino acids. The germline gives CDR1 MNHEY, CDR2 SVGAGI. Trimming left V 2 bases short and J 6 bases short, with 11 bases between. The CDR3 sequence is CASSYLRDFEQYF. In DNA, the CDR3 is TGTGCCAGCAGTTACCTCCGGGACTTCGAGCAGTACTTC.

The V and J genes are TRBV6-2 or TRBV6-3 and TRBJ2-3; tentatively, D is TRBD1 or TRBD2 (6 bases each). The V and J ends lost 6 bases and 2 bases respectively, with 12 bases between them. This CDR3 contains 14 residues. CDR1 and CDR2 from the germline V gene are MNHEY and SVGEGT. CDR3 bases: TGTGCCAGCAGGAGGAGGGGGGACACAGATACGCAGTATTTT. Translation: CASRRRGDTDTQYF.

V usage is TRBV7-9 and J usage is TRBJ2-2; D is ambiguous. Germline CDR1 reads SEHNR; CDR2 reads FQNEAQ (reference sequence). Deletions cut 6 bases from V and 3 bases from J, with 11 bases between. This CDR3 has 14 amino acids. CDR3 loop: CASRSTGDTGELFF. The DNA of the CDR3 is TGTGCCAGCAGGTCCACGGGTGACACCGGGGAGCTGTTTTTT.

This clonotype occurred many times. The chain uses TRBV12-3 or TRBV12-4 and TRBJ1-3, with unresolved D. V was shortened by 4 bases and J by 0 bases, with 10 bases between the two germline ends. The CDR3 extends over 15 amino acids. The CDR3 sequence is CASSYSGISGNTIYF. The DNA of the CDR3 is TGTGCCAGCAGTTACTCCGGGATCTCTGGAAACACCATATATTTT.

This clonotype was counted ten times or more. J is TRBJ1-4 and V is TRBV6-1; unclear D gene. V was trimmed by 5 bases and J by 3 bases, leaving 13 bases between them. CDR1 is MNHNS, CDR2 SASEGT, per germline. This CDR3 comprises 15 residues. CDR3: CASSNRGWANEKLFF. The CDR3 nucleotides read TGTGCCAGCAGTAACCGGGGTTGGGCTAATGAAAAACTGTTTTTT.

This clonotype was picked up many times. The CDR3 reads CASSSPPGTPSPLFF. The CDR3 DNA reads as TGTGCCAGCAGCTCCCCTCCGGGGACTCCCTCTCCTCTTTTCTTT. The chain employs TRBV7-2 and TRBJ1-1; tentative D call: TRBD1 (5 bases). Germline CDR1 reads SGHTA; CDR2 reads FQGNSA. V dropped 4 bases and J dropped 13 bases, with 25 bases sitting between them. The CDR3 spans 15 residues.

Note on this clonotype: Possible read error: a much larger clone is one base away. The chain has TRBV20-1 and TRBJ2-5, with 14 bases aligning to TRBD2. The CDR3 covers 14 residues. CDR1 and CDR2 from the germline V gene are DFQATT and SNEGSKA (reference sequence). V was clipped by 6 bases and J by 11 bases; unmatched bases: 11. The CDR3 DNA is TGCAGTGCGTCTGGGACTAGCGGGAGTAGTGAGCAGTACTTC. Translating it yields CSASGTSGSSEQYF.